This T cell receptor beta chain was profiled in a study of regulatory T cells in long-lasting Graves disease. HTBI primers from iRepertoire and Arm-PCR of CDR3 regions yielded the TCR beta libraries. MiXCR, applied by TCRdb to the multiplex PCR reads, yields one record per CDR3 protein. The sample yields about 470,000 distinct CDR3 sequences, roughly 21% seen once. Time point of the sample: persistent/refractory GD, antithyroid drugs over 5 years with positive TRAb. PBMC-extracted RNA yielded the TCR library. V was clipped by 5 bases and J by 3 bases; unmatched bases: 7. The germline CDR1 and CDR2 sequences are SGHTA and FQGNSA. This CDR3 has 15 amino acids.

The sequence derives from a female donor with Graves disease. The chain couples TRBV7-2 to TRBJ1-2; 9 bases map to TRBD1. Sequenced material: peripheral blood mononuclear cells (PBMCs), taken when the disease was refractory, from a patient treated with antithyroid drugs. CDR3 sequence: CASSPNRQGDYGYTF. In DNA, the CDR3 is TGTGCCAGCAGCCCTAATCGACAGGGGGACTATGGCTACACCTTC.